Listed below are T cell receptor beta chains from one sample, sequenced in a study of T cell responses to AZD1222 COVID-19 vaccine. Assay used: immunoSEQ multiplex PCR; TCRdb lists only in-frame clones, some missing. Recorded for this sample: over 120,000 clones. Sequencing input: peripheral blood. These receptors all stem from an adult in good health. Each CDR3 is given without its conserved first and last residue.

>TRBV7-9|14|TRBJ1-2
ASSLFGTGDNYGYT
>TRBV19|13|TRBJ1-2
ASSIADAAGYGYT
>TRBV6-5|13|TRBJ1-6
ASSWGTVGNSPLH
>TRBV5-1|13|TRBJ1-1
ASSPKRGWSTEAF
>TRBV18|13|TRBJ1-2
ASSPAGQPNYGYT
>TRBV19|11|TRBJ1-2
ASSVGRSYGYT
>TRBV7-2|13|TRBJ1-2
ASSLEGGQIYGYT
>TRBV29-1|9|TRBJ2-7
SGVKGNEQY
>TRBV30|11|TRBJ1-2
AWAGQGARGYT
>TRBV5-4|11|TRBJ1-1
ASSLAGHTEAF
>TRBV16|11|TRBJ2-1
ASSHGRDNEQF
>TRBV7-9|13|TRBJ1-4
ASSTDLPTNEKLF
>TRBV18|14|TRBJ2-7
ASSPSVLRGTYEQY
>TRBV28|13|TRBJ2-7
ASSRGGTDSYEQY
>TRBV19|12|TRBJ1-5
ASSLDRLDQPQH
>TRBV5-1|12|TRBJ1-2
ASSSGQGDYGYT
>TRBV2|13|TRBJ2-7
ASSEKRGSSYEQY
>TRBV6-5|12|TRBJ1-1
ASSHRGTYTEAF
>TRBV6-5|11|TRBJ2-6
ASSLSGANVLT
>TRBV11-3|13|TRBJ1-6
ASSLRRDNNSPLH
>TRBV3-1/TRBV3-2|16|TRBJ1-2
ASSPARTGSRGVYGYT
>TRBV5-6|12|TRBJ1-2
ASSLVGVALVGT
>TRBV2|13|TRBJ2-5
ASSGERGGRSAQY
>TRBV5-1|13|TRBJ1-2
ASSWAGVTPPGYT
>TRBV6-1|13|TRBJ1-1
ASSEAGRGGTEAF
>TRBV11-2|15|TRBJ2-2
ASSPRGLAVNTGELF
>TRBV19|12|TRBJ2-7
ASSMAGGVYEQY
>TRBV28|15|TRBJ1-2
ASSLVGPGPEGYGYT
>TRBV11-3|12|TRBJ2-2
ASRPDRATGELF
>TRBV7-9|16|TRBJ2-3
TSSPTSGGAFGTDTQY
>TRBV5-1|14|TRBJ1-5
ASSLGPRTENQPQH
>TRBV15|12|TRBJ1-2
ATSRGSGNYGYT
>TRBV7-3|14|TRBJ1-1
ASRNRDRGPNTEAF